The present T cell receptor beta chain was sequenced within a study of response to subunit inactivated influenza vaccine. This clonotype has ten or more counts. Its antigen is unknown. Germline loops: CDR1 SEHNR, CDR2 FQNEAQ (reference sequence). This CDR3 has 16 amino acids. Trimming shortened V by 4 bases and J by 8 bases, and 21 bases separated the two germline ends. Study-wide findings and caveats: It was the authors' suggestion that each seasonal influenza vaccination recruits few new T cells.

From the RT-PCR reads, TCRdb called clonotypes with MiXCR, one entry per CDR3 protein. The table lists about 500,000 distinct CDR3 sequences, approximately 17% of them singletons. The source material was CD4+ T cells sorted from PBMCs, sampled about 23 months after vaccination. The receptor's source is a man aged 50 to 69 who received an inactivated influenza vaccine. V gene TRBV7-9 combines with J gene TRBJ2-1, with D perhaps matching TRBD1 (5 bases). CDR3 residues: CASSSRLPGRWDEQFF. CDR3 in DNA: TGTGCCAGCAGCTCAAGGCTCCCAGGGCGGTGGGATGAGCAGTTCTTC. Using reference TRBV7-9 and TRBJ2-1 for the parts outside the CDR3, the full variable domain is DTGVSQNPRHKITKRGQNVTFRCDPISEHNRLYWYRQTLGQGPEFLTYFQNEAQLEKSRLLSDRFSAERPKGSFSTLEIQRTEQGDSAMYLCASSSRLPGRWDEQFFGPGTRLTVL.